The source of this T cell receptor (beta chain) is a study of cytomegalovirus exposure and HLA in healthy donors. It was with 60 Vbeta and 13 Jbeta primers that the PCR ran. Clones were sequenced by immunoSEQ multiplex PCR, and TCRdb holds only the in-frame ones, with some missing. The table has more than 100,000 clones, 70% to 80% seen once; the top ten hold approximately 8.2%. V shed 8 bases and J shed 3 bases, with 20 bases lying between them. Germline loops: CDR1 SEHNR, CDR2 FQNEAQ (reference sequence). This CDR3 region has 16 residues. The rearrangement joins TRBV7-9 to TRBJ2-1; the D gene is possibly TRBD2 (6 bases). Material: PBMCs. The sequence was obtained from a middle-aged woman in good health and CMV-seropositive. The CDR3 here is CASEKRRRGDYNEQFF. CDR3 nucleotides: TGTGCCAGCGAAAAACGGAGGAGGGGAGACTACAATGAGCAGTTCTTC. Filled out from reference TRBV7-9 and TRBJ2-1, the complete variable domain reads DTGVSQNPRHKITKRGQNVTFRCDPISEHNRLYWYRQTLGQGPEFLTYFQNEAQLEKSRLLSDRFSAERPKGSFSTLEIQRTEQGDSAMYLCASEKRRRGDYNEQFFGPGTRLTVL.